The 16 T cell receptor beta chains below all came from one sample that was sequenced in a study of CD8+CD57+ T cells in acquired aplastic anemia. TCR beta VDJ and CDR3 profiles were obtained from a genomic DNA template. TCRdb used MiXCR to reprocess the reads, holding one entry per CDR3 protein. The table shows around 200,000 distinct CDR3 sequences, with 50% to 55% occurring only once. Sample: sorted CD4+, CD8+, or CD8+CD57+ T cells (not recorded which) from PBMCs. These receptors all come from a human donor in good health, serving as a control.

This chain uses TRBV7-9 with TRBJ2-7, with TRBD1 matching 8 bases. The V gene's germline CDR1 is SEHNR and CDR2 FQNEAQ (reference sequence). V lost 4 bases and J lost 5; bases outside the gene matches: 10. CDR3 length equals 15 residues. CDR3: CASSSDTDRAHEQYF. The CDR3 DNA sequence: TGTGCCAGCAGCTCTGATACGGACAGGGCCCACGAGCAGTACTTC.

This clonotype was counted ten times or more. CDR3 DNA: TGTGCCAGCAGTTCTCGTGACAGCACAGATACGCAGTATTTT. Translation: CASSSRDSTDTQYF. V and J are TRBV6-6 and TRBJ2-3; D gene uncertain. Trimming pared 4 bases from V and 0 bases from J, leaving 8 bases between. This CDR3 is 14 amino acids long. CDR1 and CDR2 from the germline V gene are MNHNY and SVGAGI (reference sequence).

In its sample, this clonotype was seen a few times. With a much larger clone just one base away, this may be a read error. This chain uses TRBV20-1 with TRBJ2-7, with unresolved D. This CDR3 has 16 amino acids. V was cut by 1 base and J by 0 bases, with 16 bases left in between. CDR1 DFQATT and CDR2 SNEGSKA come from the germline V gene (reference sequence). The DNA for the CDR3 is TGCAGTGCTAGAGTCGCAAGGCCTCCGAGCTCCTACGAGCAGTACTTC. Translating it yields CSARVARPPSSYEQYF.

This clonotype was detected once. The junction and the germline gene differ at one end; a read error may be behind it. This rearrangement joins TRBV2 to TRBJ1-6, with a tentative D call TRBD1 (5 bases). The CDR3 runs 13 residues. The germline gives CDR1 SNHLY, CDR2 FYNNEI. The CDR3 protein is CASGEGRVSPLHF. The CDR3 DNA reads as TGTGCCAGCGGTGAGGGCAGGGTTTCACCCCTCCACTTT.

V and J are TRBV10-3 and TRBJ2-3; 7 bases agree with TRBD1. The CDR3 length is 14 residues. Germline V gene data show CDR1 as ENHRY and CDR2 as SYGVKD. Germline trimming cut 3 bases from V and 1 base from J; bases unmatched to any gene: 1. In nucleotides, the CDR3 is TGTGCCATCAGTGATACAGGGGGCACAGATACGCAGTATTTT. This encodes CAISDTGGTDTQYF.

There are many counts of this clonotype. The junction and the germline gene differ at one end; a read error may be behind it. The rearrangement uses TRBV7-7 and TRBJ2-3; 7 bases are a match to TRBD2. Germline V gene sequence: CDR1 SSHAT, CDR2 FNYEAQ (reference sequence). CDR3 length: 14 amino acids. CDR3 nucleotides: TGTGCTAGCAGCTTAGCACTAGCGTCGGATACGCAGTATTTT. Protein: CASSLALASDTQYF.

This clonotype appeared a few times. The chain couples TRBV29-1 to TRBJ2-7; 9 nucleotides match TRBD1. The V and J ends lost 7 bases and 0 bases, in that order; junction bases with no gene match: 4. Germline CDR1 SQVTM, CDR2 ANQGSEA. This CDR3 is built from 13 residues. The CDR3 reads CSAWTGVSYEQYF. The CDR3 DNA follows: TGCAGCGCCTGGACAGGGGTCTCCTACGAGCAGTACTTC.

V is TRBV27 and J is TRBJ1-2, with 12 bases that match TRBD1. V was clipped by 6 bases and J by 7 bases; unmatched bases: 12. The CDR3 is 16 amino acids. CDR1 and CDR2 from the germline V gene are MNHEY and SMNVEV (reference sequence). CDR3: CASRLMGTGGEGGYTF. The CDR3, as DNA: TGTGCCAGCAGGCTAATGGGGACAGGGGGCGAAGGTGGCTACACCTTC.

As to this clonotype: A read error is possible here, since a much larger clone lies one base away. The chain carries TRBV4-1 and TRBJ2-3; 12 bases are shared with TRBD2. CDR3 length: 15 amino acids. CDR1 is MGHRA and CDR2 is YSYEKL in the germline V gene. V was clipped by 5 bases and J by 2 bases; unmatched bases: 2. The CDR3 loop is CASSRTSGNTDTQYF. The CDR3 coding sequence is TGCGCCAGCAGCAGGACTAGCGGGAACACAGATACGCAGTATTTT.

With regard to this clonotype: A much larger clone differs by one base, so this may be a read error. The V and J genes are TRBV6-6 and TRBJ2-5; TRBD2 is a possible D gene (6 bases). CDR1 MNHNY and CDR2 SVGAGI come from the germline V gene (reference sequence). The CDR3 totals 12 residues. The ends were cut back, 0 bases at V and 10 bases at J, with 9 bases in the middle. The CDR3 sequence: CASSYSTGVQYF. The CDR3, as DNA: TGTGCCAGCAGTTACTCGACGGGGGTCCAGTACTTC.

The chain has TRBV7-3 and TRBJ1-1; 9 bases match TRBD1. The germline V gene encodes CDR1 SGHTA and CDR2 FQGTGA. This CDR3 has 14 residues. V lost 6 bases to trimming and J lost 1 base; unmatched junction nucleotides: 3. The CDR3 DNA reads TGTGCCAGCAGGGACAGGGGAACGAACACTGAAGCTTTCTTT. The encoded protein is CASRDRGTNTEAFF. Combining the CDR3 with reference TRBV7-3 and TRBJ1-1 gives the whole variable domain GAGVSQTPSNKVTEKGKYVELRCDPISGHTALYWYRQSLGQGPEFLIYFQGTGAADDSGLPNDRFFAVRPEGSVSTLKIQRTERGDSAVYLCASRDRGTNTEAFFGQGTRLTVV.

This clonotype was recorded many times. V is TRBV20-1 and J is TRBJ2-3, with TRBD1 as a possible D gene (6 bases). Trimming left V 3 bases short and J 1 base short, with 14 bases between. Germline CDR1 reads DFQATT; CDR2 reads SNEGSKA (reference sequence). This CDR3 region has 15 residues. CDR3 residues: CSASPPRGRTDTQYF. The DNA for the CDR3 is TGCAGTGCTAGCCCCCCCAGGGGCCGCACAGATACGCAGTATTTT.

The rearrangement joins TRBV20-1 to TRBJ1-1; perhaps TRBD1 as D (6 bases). Per the germline V gene, CDR1 is DFQATT and CDR2 is SNEGSKA (reference sequence). This CDR3 contains 15 residues. The ends were cut back, 0 bases at V and 5 bases at J, with 16 bases in the middle. CDR3 region: CSARDPGQFGTEAFF. DNA of the CDR3: TGCAGTGCTAGAGATCCCGGACAGTTTGGTACTGAAGCTTTCTTT.

V and J are TRBV15 and TRBJ1-2, with TRBD1 matching 7 bases. Losses at the gene ends were 0 bases for V and 4 bases for J; bases not matched to a gene: 5. The CDR3 sequence is 15 residues long. Germline V CDR1 and CDR2: LNHNV, YYDKDF (reference sequence). CDR3 nucleotide sequence: TGTGCCACCAGCAGAGATCGGACAGGAGGCTATGGCTACACCTTC. It codes for CATSRDRTGGYGYTF. Looking up the rest from reference TRBV15 and TRBJ1-2 gives the full variable domain: DAMVIQNPRYQVTQFGKPVTLSCSQTLNHNVMYWYQQKSSQAPKLLFHYYDKDFNNEADTPDNFQSRRPNTSFCFLDIRSPGLGDTAMYLCATSRDRTGGYGYTFGSGTRLTVV.

This clonotype appeared a few times. Because it lacks the conserved phenylalanine or tryptophan at the end, this CDR3 is likely a read error. No DNA is shown, since the ends of the CDR3 on it are uncertain; the CDR3 is the one TCRdb lists. V gene TRBV10-1 combines with J gene TRBJ1-2; the table's TRBD1 call for D was not verified on the DNA. Looked up from germline, CDR1 is WNHNN and CDR2 is SYGVQD (reference sequence). The CDR3 contains 9 residues when both ends are counted. CDR3 amino acids: CASSLTTQE.

This clonotype was observed many times. CDR3 region: CASSQDPPARGNEQFF. The CDR3 bases are TGCGCCAGCAGCCAAGATCCCCCCGCCCGCGGGAATGAGCAGTTCTTC. The chain joins TRBV4-3 to TRBJ2-1; D might be TRBD2 (5 bases). CDR1 and CDR2 (germline): LGHNA, YSLEER. V shed 0 bases and J shed 7 bases, with 16 bases lying between them. The CDR3 has 16 amino acids.